The present T cell receptor beta chain was sequenced within a study of blood T cells in healthy people across ages (dated by TCRdb to the mid-2010s). About the full investigation: In model experiments, template switching captured about one uniquely barcoded TCR beta cDNA molecule for every two T cells. To track age-related changes in TCR beta repertoire diversity, the study relied on deep sequencing normalized with unique cDNA molecular identifiers. Four age groups were formed from the donors: young (average roughly 16 years), middle-aged (approximately 40), aged (62) and long-lived (around 80). To avoid experimental bias, donors of different ages were randomly spread across the sequencing lanes. For two donors (one aged 18 to 30 and one aged 80 or older), the study analyzed two additional independent replicas of 1 million unique cDNA reads from the same blood draw. What the work shows at the level of the full study, not this receptor alone: Observed TCR beta diversity correlated strongly with the percentage of naive T cells measured by flow cytometry. Because donor CMV infection status was unknown, age-related changes in expanded clonotypes were potentially confounded. Observed TCR beta diversity per million T cells fell roughly linearly with age, and a significant reduction was already apparent by age around 40. Total diversity estimates from one million sequenced T cells were considered lower bounds and underestimates. The long-lived group showed more naive CD4+ T cells, fewer expanded clones and increased TCR diversity than the aged group, suggesting age selection. Because profiling used bulk unsorted PBMCs, naive and antigen-experienced compartments could not be compared conclusively.

Donors were 39 systemically healthy Caucasian individuals from Russia aged roughly 6 to 100 years. Around 10 milliliters of peripheral blood were drawn from each donor into EDTA-treated Vacutainer tubes. Ficoll-Paque density-gradient centrifugation was used to isolate PBMCs, with at least 6.5 million per sample. Trizol reagent was used to extract total RNA from PBMCs, with at least 6 micrograms per sample. For every donor, flow cytometry on a PBMC aliquot measured the percentage of naive CD45RAhigh/CD27high T cells. There are a few counts of this clonotype. Its target antigen remains unknown. Within one base of it there is no much larger clone, and no base qualities were kept. Library generation was performed with 5' RACE. These reads were obtained on an Illumina HiSeq 2500. A second PCR of about 7 to 12 cycles was run with a J-beta primer mix and a sample-barcoded 5' primer. A unique molecular identifier was introduced onto each TCR beta cDNA molecule by a template-switch 5' adaptor carrying 12 random nucleotides. Each sample yielded at least 2.5 million CDR3-containing paired-end reads. First-strand cDNA synthesis was performed from all RNA using the Mint cDNA synthesis kit, with priming by a TRBC-specific oligonucleotide. Following uracil-DNA glycosylase treatment, a first 18-cycle PCR with universal primers M1SS and BC2_uni_R was performed on all cDNA. The published analysis was carried out like this. Each sample was normalized by randomly selecting 1 million high-quality reads, each carrying a distinct molecular identifier. Reads with shared molecular identifiers were discarded instead of being binned into consensus sequences. CDR3 identification, clonotype clustering and error correction used MiTCR with a Q25 quality threshold and the strictest error-elimination algorithm. A nonparametric unseen species model using Euler transformation provided a lower-bound estimate of total TCR beta diversity. The public reads were reprocessed in TCRdb via fastp at Q25 and MiXCR, keeping in-frame beta chains. Each entry is one CDR3 protein sequence, shown with its most common DNA and genes. The V and J calls, along with clone size, are taken from TCRdb and not from the paper's own processing. This sample holds approximately 1.5 million distinct CDR3 sequences; under 55% were observed only once. The ten largest clones take up about 4% of the sample.

At the junction V is shortened by 7 bases and J by 0 bases; bases outside the gene matches: 3. From the cysteine through the phenylalanine, the CDR3 covers 16 amino acids. Only the CDR3 part of the read is kept: 48 bases, read in frame from the first base. The germline V gene (reference sequence) supplies CDR1 SEHNR and CDR2 FQNEAQ. The sequencing input was blood. This TCR came from a woman between 18 and 30 years old in good health. The chain is made from TRBV7-9 and TRBJ2-1; TRBD2 fits 13 bases in the junction. CDR3 region: CASIRTSGSSYNEQFF. Here is the DNA: TGTGCCAGCATCCGGACTAGCGGGAGCTCCTACAATGAGCAGTTCTTC.